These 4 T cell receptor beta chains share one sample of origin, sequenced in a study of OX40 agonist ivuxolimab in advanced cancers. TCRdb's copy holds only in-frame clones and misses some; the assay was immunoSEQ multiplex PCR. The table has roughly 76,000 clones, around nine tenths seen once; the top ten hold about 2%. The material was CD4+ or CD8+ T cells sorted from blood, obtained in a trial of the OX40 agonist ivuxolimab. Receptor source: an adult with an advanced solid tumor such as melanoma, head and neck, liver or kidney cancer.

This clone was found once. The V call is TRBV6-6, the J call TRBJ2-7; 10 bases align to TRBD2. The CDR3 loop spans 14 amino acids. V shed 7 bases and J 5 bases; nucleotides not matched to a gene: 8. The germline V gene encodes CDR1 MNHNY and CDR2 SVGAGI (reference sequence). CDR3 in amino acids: CASNKLAGNHEQYF. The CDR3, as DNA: TGTGCCAGCAACAAACTAGCGGGAAATCACGAGCAGTACTTC.

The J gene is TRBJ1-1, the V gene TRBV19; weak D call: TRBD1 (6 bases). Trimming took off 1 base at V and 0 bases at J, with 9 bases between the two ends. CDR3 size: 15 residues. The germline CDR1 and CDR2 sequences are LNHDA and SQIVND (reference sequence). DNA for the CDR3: TGTGCCAGTAGTATAGCGGCAGGGGTGAACACTGAAGCTTTCTTT. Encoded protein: CASSIAAGVNTEAFF.

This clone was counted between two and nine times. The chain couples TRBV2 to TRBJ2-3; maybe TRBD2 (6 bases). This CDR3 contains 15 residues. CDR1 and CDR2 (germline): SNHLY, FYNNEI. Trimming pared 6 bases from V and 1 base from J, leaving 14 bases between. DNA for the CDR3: TGTGCCAGCAGGGTGACTAGTTCCCGCACAGATACGCAGTATTTT. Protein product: CASRVTSSRTDTQYF.

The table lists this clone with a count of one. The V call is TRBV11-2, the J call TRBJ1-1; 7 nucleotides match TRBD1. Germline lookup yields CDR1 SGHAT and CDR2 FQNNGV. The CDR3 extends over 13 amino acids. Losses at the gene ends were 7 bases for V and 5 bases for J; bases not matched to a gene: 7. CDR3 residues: CASTERGLTEAFF. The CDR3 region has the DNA TGTGCCAGCACCGAGAGGGGGCTGACTGAAGCTTTCTTT.